These 8 T cell receptor beta chains originate from one sample sequenced in a study of human T cells and chemical hapten exposure. As to time point: patch test 2, 6 weeks after DPC sensitization. Treatment noted: therapeutic diphenylcyclopropenone sensitization with weekly scalp DPC. TCRdb ran MiXCR on the RACE reads and lists one entry per CDR3 protein. The top ten clones hold about 5% of a sample with tens of thousands of distinct CDR3 sequences, roughly 10% of them seen once. Material: whole blood, obtained in connection with sensitization to the hapten diphenylcyclopropenone (DPC). Receptors originate from a woman between 50 and 59 years old with alopecia areata. Some clones in this sample may be carry-over from other donors' samples.

This clonotype appeared many times. This rearrangement joins TRBV6-1 to TRBJ2-7, with TRBD1 as a possible D gene (6 bases). This CDR3 comprises 16 residues. Trimming took off 7 bases at V and 5 bases at J, with 24 bases between the two ends. Germline-derived CDR1 and CDR2 are MNHNS and SASEGT. Here the CDR3 DNA reads TGTGCCAGCATCGAGCCCTTTGGGGGCCCAAGAAACGAGCAGTACTTC. Residues: CASIEPFGGPRNEQYF.

This chain links TRBV6-4 with TRBJ2-1; 8 bases fit TRBD2. CDR1 is MRHNA, CDR2 SNTAGT, per germline. V lost 5 bases, J lost 6 bases, and 3 bases stayed unmatched. The CDR3 length is 13 residues. CDR3 region: CASSPGTSNEQFF. The CDR3 region has the DNA TGTGCCAGCAGTCCCGGGACTAGCAATGAGCAGTTCTTC.

This clonotype came up many times. The junction shows a germline mismatch at one end, possibly a read error. The chain's CDR3 is CASSPGLAGGTESRGF. CDR3 bases: TGTGCCAGCAGCCCGGGACTAGCGGGAGGCACCGAGTCAAGGGGTTTT. The rearrangement joins TRBV7-9 to TRBJ2-3; the match to TRBD2 covers 15 bases. The CDR3 spans 16 residues. Germline V gene lookup returns CDR1 SEHNR and CDR2 FQNEAQ (reference sequence). The full variable domain, in which reference TRBV7-9 and TRBJ2-3 provide the parts outside the CDR3, is DTGVSQNPRHKITKRGQNVTFRCDPISEHNRLYWYRQTLGQGPEFLTYFQNEAQLEKSRLLSDRFSAERPKGSFSTLEIQRTEQGDSAMYLCASSPGLAGGTESRGFGPGTRLTVL.

This clonotype has a handful of counts. The chain uses TRBV7-9 and TRBJ2-5; the match to TRBD2 covers 9 bases. This CDR3 has 13 amino acids. Germline CDR1 is SEHNR and CDR2 is FQNEAQ (reference sequence). J was trimmed by 5 bases and V by 6 bases; bases with no gene match: 4. DNA of the CDR3: TGTGCCAGCAGATCCGCGGGAGGGGAGACCCAGTACTTC. Translating gives CASRSAGGETQYF.

The chain combines TRBV2 with TRBJ2-1, with 7 bases fitting TRBD2. Germline V lookup: CDR1 SNHLY, CDR2 FYNNEI. J lost 2 bases, V lost 3 bases, and 13 bases had no gene match. CDR3 length equals 18 residues. CDR3 sequence reads: CASSELPPSGTPYNEQFF. The CDR3 DNA reads as TGTGCCAGCAGTGAGCTTCCTCCTAGCGGCACACCCTACAATGAGCAGTTCTTC.

V is TRBV4-3 and J is TRBJ1-4, with 7 bases that match TRBD1. Unmatched junction bases numbered 9, after V lost 4 bases and J lost 4 bases. Per germline, CDR1 LGHNA and CDR2 YSLEER. The CDR3 runs to 16 residues. The DNA for the CDR3 is TGCGCCAGCAGCCGTTATTACAGGGGACTTAATGAAAAACTGTTTTTT. Amino acids: CASSRYYRGLNEKLFF.

This clonotype was seen ten or more times. V and J are TRBV6-1 and TRBJ1-2; 11 bases are shared with TRBD1. The CDR3 length is 15 residues. Trimming took 1 base from V and 4 from J; bases not matched to a gene: 2. Germline V gives CDR1 MNHNS, CDR2 SASEGT. The CDR3 DNA reads as TGTGCCAGCAGTGAAGGGGACAGGGGGATCTATGGCTACACCTTC. Its translation is CASSEGDRGIYGYTF.

This clonotype was seen many times. V usage is TRBV19 and J usage is TRBJ2-7, with D perhaps given as TRBD1 or TRBD2 (5 bases each). The CDR3 is made up of 14 amino acids. Trimming shortened V by 6 bases and J by 3 bases, and 15 bases separated the two germline ends. The germline V gene encodes CDR1 LNHDA and CDR2 SQIVND (reference sequence). The CDR3 coding sequence is TGTGCCAGTAGAAGCCGGGACCGAGACTACGAGCAGTACTTC. Protein: CASRSRDRDYEQYF.